This entry lists 19 T cell receptor beta chains sequenced from one sample in a study of beta chain features in type 1 diabetes. Of the isolated RNA, all was reverse transcribed, and so the sequenced material was expressed TCRB transcripts. Generated by immunoSEQ multiplex PCR, the TCRdb table keeps only in-frame clones and is missing some. Of hundreds of thousands of clones in the sample, around 30% were seen once. Sequenced input: naive CD4+ T cells from blood. The receptors were sampled from a young man in good health.

Only a few counts were recorded for this clone. V gene TRBV19 combines with J gene TRBJ1-1; D may be TRBD1 (5 bases). The CDR3 extends over 12 amino acids. Germline V gene lookup returns CDR1 LNHDA and CDR2 SQIVND (reference sequence). V gave up 3 bases and J gave up 10 bases, with 12 bases separating them. The CDR3 reads CASSIRAEGAFF. The CDR3 DNA reads as TGTGCCAGTAGTATCAGGGCCGAAGGAGCTTTCTTT. The full variable domain, its missing parts supplied by reference TRBV19 and TRBJ1-1, is DGGITQSPKYLFRKEGQNVTLSCEQNLNHDAMYWYRQDPGQGLRLIYYSQIVNDFQKGDIAEGYSVSREKKESFPLTVTSAQKNPTAFYLCASSIRAEGAFFGQGTRLTVV.

The chain couples TRBV29-1 to TRBJ2-3, with D unclear. The CDR3 has 12 residues. CDR1 and CDR2 (germline): SQVTM, ANQGSEA. With 1 base removed from V and 3 bases from J, the gap between germline ends came to 5 bases. Written as DNA, the CDR3 is TGCAGCGTTGAAGTTCGGACAGATACGCAGTATTTT. Protein product: CSVEVRTDTQYF.

The chain employs TRBV10-3 and TRBJ2-1, with TRBD1 matching over 7 bases. This CDR3 spans 13 amino acids. Germline CDR1 is ENHRY and CDR2 is SYGVKD. V lost 10 bases and J lost 6; bases outside the gene matches: 9. The DNA for the CDR3 is TGTGCCACCAGAGGGACAGTCCTCAATGAGCAGTTCTTC. Residues: CATRGTVLNEQFF.

This clone has more than one count but fewer than ten. The chain combines TRBV15 with TRBJ2-5; D uncertain. The V and J ends lost 1 base and 1 base respectively, with 16 bases between them. This CDR3 is built from 17 residues. CDR1 LNHNV and CDR2 YYDKDF come from the germline V gene (reference sequence). The CDR3, as DNA: TGTGCCACCAGCAGAGGGGCCATGCCTTACCCCCAAGAGACCCAGTACTTC. This translates into CATSRGAMPYPQETQYF.

This clone was picked up a small number of times. The gene calls are TRBV29-1 and TRBJ2-5; D call uncertain. V lost 5 bases and J 1 base, leaving 14 bases between the germline ends. The CDR3 runs to 14 residues. The germline V gene encodes CDR1 SQVTM and CDR2 ANQGSEA. CDR3 region: CSVLIRGIQETQYF. Written as DNA, the CDR3 is TGCAGCGTTCTAATCCGTGGGATCCAAGAGACCCAGTACTTC.

A few counts support this clone. Here the CDR3 DNA reads TGCAGCGTCGTCGGCGGTCTTGGAGAGACCCAGTACTTC. Translated: CSVVGGLGETQYF. The gene calls are TRBV29-1 and TRBJ2-5; D unclear. Trimming left V 6 bases short and J 4 bases short, with 15 bases between. There are 13 residues in the CDR3. Per the germline V gene, CDR1 is SQVTM and CDR2 is ANQGSEA.

This clone was counted a few times. The CDR3 nucleotides are TGTGCCTGGAGGACAGATCAAGAGACCCAGTACTTC. Protein product: CAWRTDQETQYF. The J gene is TRBJ2-5, the V gene TRBV30, with a possible D match to TRBD1 (5 bases). Deletions cut 3 bases from V and 2 bases from J, with 7 bases between. This CDR3 is 12 amino acids long. The germline CDR1 and CDR2 sequences are GTSNPN and SVGIG (reference sequence).

The rearrangement uses TRBV15 and TRBJ2-1, with TRBD2 matching over 14 bases. The CDR3 is made up of 20 amino acids. Germline V gene data show CDR1 as LNHNV and CDR2 as YYDKDF (reference sequence). J lost 8 bases, V lost 0 bases, and 15 bases had no gene match. In nucleotides, the CDR3 is TGTGCCACCAGCAGAGATAAGGACGGGGGGACTAGCGGGAGTCTCTATGAGCAGTTCTTC. It translates to CATSRDKDGGTSGSLYEQFF.

This clone appeared a single time. The CDR3 bases are TGCAGCGCCCTAATCCGGGACTCCTCCTACGAGCAGTACTTC. Translation gives CSALIRDSSYEQYF. The genes are TRBV29-1 and TRBJ2-7; the D gene is possibly TRBD2 (6 bases). Germline V gene lookup returns CDR1 SQVTM and CDR2 ANQGSEA. V shed 7 bases and J shed 0 bases, with 16 bases lying between them. The CDR3 runs to 14 residues.

This clone has just a few counts. V gene TRBV4-2 combines with J gene TRBJ1-5; the D is unclear. With 0 bases removed from V and 6 bases from J, the gap between germline ends came to 12 bases. From germline, CDR1 is LGHNA and CDR2 YNFKEQ. The CDR3 length is 15 residues. The CDR3 nucleotides are TGTGCCAGCAGCCAAGATGTGGCCGGGTTTCAGCCCCAGCATTTT. It yields the protein CASSQDVAGFQPQHF.

J is TRBJ2-2 and V is TRBV2; maybe TRBD2 (6 bases). The germline V and J ends were trimmed by 6 bases and 13 bases, with 12 bases remaining between them. The CDR3 has 11 amino acids. Germline CDR1 reads SNHLY; CDR2 reads FYNNEI. DNA of the CDR3: TGTGCCAGCAGCACCGGGACTGGGCTGTTTTTT. Protein product: CASSTGTGLFF.

The DNA for the CDR3 is TGTGCCAGCAGCCAAGATATCTGGGACACTGAAGCTTTCTTT. Protein sequence: CASSQDIWDTEAFF. This chain connects TRBV14 to TRBJ1-1; D gene ambiguous. Trimming removed 0 bases from V and 3 bases from J, with 8 bases in between. CDR1 and CDR2 (germline): SGHDN, FVKESK. There are 14 residues in the CDR3.

This clone occurred a few times. The chain uses TRBV29-1 and TRBJ2-7, with 9 bases lining up with TRBD1. V was clipped by 7 bases and J by 1 base; unmatched bases: 8. In germline, CDR1 is SQVTM, CDR2 ANQGSEA. The length of the CDR3 is 14 residues. CDR3 sequence (DNA): TGCAGCGCGGAGGACAGGGGTGAGTCCTACGAGCAGTACTTC. It specifies CSAEDRGESYEQYF.

The table lists this clone with a few counts. This chain connects TRBV2 to TRBJ1-1; D may be TRBD1 (5 bases). V shed 7 bases and J shed 0 bases, with 9 bases lying between them. This CDR3 region has 13 residues. Germline V CDR1 and CDR2: SNHLY, FYNNEI. In DNA form, the CDR3 reads TGTGCCAGCACCCCGGGGGTGAACACTGAAGCTTTCTTT. Encoded protein: CASTPGVNTEAFF.

The chain uses TRBV4-3 and TRBJ1-1, with no clear D. Germline values: CDR1 LGHNA, CDR2 YSLEER. The CDR3 is 13 amino acids. Trimming stripped 2 bases from V and 0 bases from J, with 4 bases between. The CDR3 sequence is CASSQQVNTEAFF. The CDR3 DNA is TGCGCCAGCAGCCAACAGGTGAACACTGAAGCTTTCTTT.

The chain has TRBV29-1 and TRBJ2-1; 9 nucleotides match TRBD2. Germline-derived CDR1 and CDR2 are SQVTM and ANQGSEA. Trimming at V came to 6 bases and at J to 2 bases, leaving 11 bases not matched to a gene. This CDR3 has 16 amino acids. This chain's CDR3 is CSVVDPLAGTYNEQFF. In DNA form, the CDR3 reads TGCAGCGTCGTAGATCCCCTAGCGGGGACCTACAATGAGCAGTTCTTC.

The chain is built from TRBV7-9 and TRBJ2-5, with D unclear. V was trimmed by 7 bases and J by 5 bases, leaving 17 bases between them. The CDR3 totals 14 residues. The germline V gene has CDR1 SEHNR and CDR2 FQNEAQ (reference sequence). The chain's CDR3 is CASNLVSLRETQYF. CDR3 DNA sequence: TGTGCCAGCAACCTCGTGTCCCTCCGGGAGACCCAGTACTTC. Looking up the rest from reference TRBV7-9 and TRBJ2-5 gives the full variable domain: DTGVSQNPRHKITKRGQNVTFRCDPISEHNRLYWYRQTLGQGPEFLTYFQNEAQLEKSRLLSDRFSAERPKGSFSTLEIQRTEQGDSAMYLCASNLVSLRETQYFGPGTRLLVL.

The CDR3 nucleotides read TGTGCCAGCAGTTTTCCCGGACAGATCAATGAGCAGTTCTTC. It yields the protein CASSFPGQINEQFF. The V and J genes are TRBV28 and TRBJ2-1, with D possibly being TRBD1 (6 bases). The germline gives CDR1 MDHEN, CDR2 SYDVKM. The CDR3 is made up of 14 amino acids. V was trimmed by 3 bases and J by 6 bases, leaving 12 bases between them.

This rearrangement joins TRBV6-6 to TRBJ2-1; D is possibly TRBD2 (6 bases). The germline CDR1 and CDR2 sequences are MNHNY and SVGAGI (reference sequence). Trimming took 8 bases from V and 7 from J, leaving 18 bases between them. The CDR3 loop spans 14 amino acids. The CDR3 coding sequence is TGTGCCAGCCGGGAGAATTTACTGCTAAATGAGCAGTTCTTC. As protein: CASRENLLLNEQFF.